This TCR beta chain was observed in a study of control samples from healthy donors and cancer patients. This CDR3 contains 14 residues. V lost 11 bases, J lost 10 bases, and 24 bases lay in between. Germline loops: CDR1 SGHVS, CDR2 FQNEAQ. The data were produced by immunoSEQ multiplex PCR, yet TCRdb's version contains in-frame clones alone and is incomplete. The table has around 150,000 clones, roughly 94% seen once. V usage is TRBV7-8 and J usage is TRBJ2-1, with D possibly TRBD1 on 5 matching bases. The clonotype comes from a man in his sixties with colorectal cancer. The sequencing sample was made of PBMCs. The CDR3 DNA reads as TGTGCCGTAGGAGTCAGGGTAGGGTGGGGAGAGCAGTTCTTC. This sequence encodes CAVGVRVGWGEQFF.